This is a list of T cell receptor beta chains from one sample in a study of blood T cell repertoires in COVID-19. The method was immunoSEQ multiplex PCR; TCRdb's version includes in-frame clones alone and lacks a portion of them. The data hold 150,000 to 200,000 clones, with about 80% observed a single time. The specimen was PBMCs or T cells enriched from blood (not recorded which). These TCRs come from a man in his 60s who had been exposed to COVID-19. Each CDR3 is given with its conserved first and last residue. The order of the fields is J gene, V gene, CDR3 protein.

j_gene: TRBJ2-1
v_gene: TRBV5-1
CDR3aa: CASSSSLAGGLATEQFF

j_gene: TRBJ1-2
v_gene: TRBV5-1
CDR3aa: CASSRDTGERGYTF

j_gene: TRBJ2-1
v_gene: TRBV3-1/TRBV3-2
CDR3aa: CASSPLPGLAGGGYNEQFF

j_gene: TRBJ1-1
v_gene: TRBV9
CDR3aa: CASSVGTGSNTEAFF

j_gene: TRBJ2-1
v_gene: TRBV4-2
CDR3aa: CASSQDWLGTSGRTKQFF

j_gene: TRBJ1-5
v_gene: TRBV6-5
CDR3aa: CASRKQNQPQHF

j_gene: TRBJ2-1
v_gene: TRBV14
CDR3aa: CASSQPTSESYNEQFF

j_gene: TRBJ2-3
v_gene: TRBV5-1
CDR3aa: CASSLAVAGGFTDTQYF

j_gene: TRBJ1-2
v_gene: TRBV27
CDR3aa: CASTQGVGQGYTF

j_gene: TRBJ2-3
v_gene: TRBV19
CDR3aa: CASTPTRADTQYF

j_gene: TRBJ1-2
v_gene: TRBV7-8
CDR3aa: CASSLHGLSYGYTF

j_gene: TRBJ1-5
v_gene: TRBV6-4
CDR3aa: CASSPQGIYQPQHF

j_gene: TRBJ1-6
v_gene: TRBV6-1
CDR3aa: CASSEFQGLSPLHF

j_gene: TRBJ1-1
v_gene: TRBV2
CDR3aa: CASRTQGATEAFF

j_gene: TRBJ2-3
v_gene: TRBV24-1
CDR3aa: CATSRAGGGDTQYF

j_gene: TRBJ1-4
v_gene: TRBV7-9
CDR3aa: CASCRGGGAEKLFF

j_gene: TRBJ1-5
v_gene: TRBV19
CDR3aa: CASRTPSNQPQHF

j_gene: TRBJ2-2
v_gene: TRBV7-3
CDR3aa: CASSPGLANTGELFF

j_gene: TRBJ2-2
v_gene: TRBV11-2
CDR3aa: CASSAPLLGPIQAGELFF

j_gene: TRBJ2-6
v_gene: TRBV27
CDR3aa: CASSFRGAYDHSGANVLTF

j_gene: TRBJ1-6
v_gene: TRBV9
CDR3aa: CASSAGGRGSPLHF

j_gene: TRBJ1-4
v_gene: TRBV29-1
CDR3aa: CSVGNPGGLNEKLFF

j_gene: TRBJ2-1
v_gene: TRBV6-5
CDR3aa: CASGSGSDYNEQFF

j_gene: TRBJ1-2
v_gene: TRBV25-1
CDR3aa: CASSSLTGGHGYTF

j_gene: TRBJ1-2
v_gene: TRBV25-1
CDR3aa: CASSVGGEYGYTF

j_gene: TRBJ2-7
v_gene: TRBV28
CDR3aa: CASSPRRERYEQYF

j_gene: TRBJ2-7
v_gene: TRBV9
CDR3aa: CASNLAGAANEQYF